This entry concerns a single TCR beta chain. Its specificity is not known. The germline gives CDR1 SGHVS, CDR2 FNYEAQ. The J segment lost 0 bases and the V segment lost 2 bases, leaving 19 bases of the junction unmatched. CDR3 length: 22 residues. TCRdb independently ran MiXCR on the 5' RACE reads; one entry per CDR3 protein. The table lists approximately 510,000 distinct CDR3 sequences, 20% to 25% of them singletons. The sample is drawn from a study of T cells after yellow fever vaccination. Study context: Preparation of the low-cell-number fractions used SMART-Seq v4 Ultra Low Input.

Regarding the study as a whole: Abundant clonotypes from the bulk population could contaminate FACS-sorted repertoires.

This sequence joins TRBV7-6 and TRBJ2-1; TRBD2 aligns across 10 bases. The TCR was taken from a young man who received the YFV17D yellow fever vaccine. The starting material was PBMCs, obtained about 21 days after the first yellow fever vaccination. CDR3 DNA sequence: TGTGCCAGCAGCTTAAAGTCCCCGATTCGGCTAGCGGGGGACAGCTCCTACAATGAGCAGTTCTTC. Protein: CASSLKSPIRLAGDSSYNEQFF.